This T cell receptor beta chain was captured by sequencing in a study of identical twins. Study-wide points: Clonotypes of the beta chain that were abundant in cord blood carried fewer insertions (memory repertoires showed none). In drawing conclusions, the study used cross-sectional statistical analysis and did not follow the same donors. Beta out-of-frame sequences displayed a weaker excess of sharing between twins.

From the 5' RACE reads, TCRdb called clonotypes with MiXCR, one entry per CDR3 protein. The sample includes roughly 690,000 distinct CDR3 sequences, around 6.1% of them seen just once. Germline V lookup: CDR1 SEHNR, CDR2 FQNEAQ (reference sequence). The CDR3 runs to 14 residues. V dropped 4 bases and J dropped 5 bases, with 13 bases sitting between them. This clonotype was counted many times. No antigen is known for it. The chain recombines TRBV7-9 with TRBJ2-3; tentatively, D is TRBD2 (6 bases). This sequence originates from a man aged 18 to 35 in good health. The source material was naive T cells sorted from blood. CDR3 bases: TGTGCCAGCAGCTCGACGGGGACTCAAGATACGCAGTATTTT. Its protein is CASSSTGTQDTQYF. The entire variable domain, with the rest obtained from reference TRBV7-9 and TRBJ2-3, is as follows: DTGVSQNPRHKITKRGQNVTFRCDPISEHNRLYWYRQTLGQGPEFLTYFQNEAQLEKSRLLSDRFSAERPKGSFSTLEIQRTEQGDSAMYLCASSSTGTQDTQYFGPGTRLTVL.